These 14 T cell receptor beta chains originate from one sample sequenced in a study of blood T cell repertoires in COVID-19. TCRdb's table, derived via immunoSEQ multiplex PCR, lists solely in-frame clones and lacks some. The sample yields some 130,000 clones, roughly 89% seen once. Sequencing was carried out using peripheral blood. The source is a man aged 50-59 years with active or convalescent COVID-19.

This chain links TRBV9 with TRBJ1-6; 9 nucleotides agree with TRBD1. Trimming removed 4 bases from V and 10 bases from J; junction bases left unmatched: 9. This CDR3 region has 15 residues. Germline CDR1 SGDLS, CDR2 YYNGEE. DNA for the CDR3: TGTGCCAGCAGCAGAGTGGAGACAGGGGGGTCACCCCTCCACTTT. Translating it yields CASSRVETGGSPLHF.

The V call is TRBV7-2, the J call TRBJ2-1, with 10 bases aligning to TRBD2. Germline CDR1 is SGHTA and CDR2 is FQGNSA. Losses at the gene ends were 2 bases for V and 9 bases for J; bases not matched to a gene: 10. This CDR3 region has 16 residues. In DNA, the CDR3 is TGTGCCAGCAGCTTACGGAGAGCTAGCGGGAGAGGTGAGCAGTTCTTC. This sequence encodes CASSLRRASGRGEQFF.

A few counts support this clone. The chain uses TRBV5-1 and TRBJ2-7; possible D gene TRBD1, 5 bases. The CDR3 covers 14 residues. V dropped 0 bases and J dropped 3 bases, with 10 bases sitting between them. Germline V gene lookup returns CDR1 SGHRS and CDR2 YFSETQ. Written as DNA, the CDR3 is TGCGCCAGCAGCTTGGAAGTACAGGACTACGAGCAGTACTTC. Protein: CASSLEVQDYEQYF.

The rearrangement joins TRBV6-1 to TRBJ2-6; D remains ambiguous. Germline CDR1 and CDR2: MNHNS and SASEGT. The CDR3 runs to 17 residues. The ends were cut back, 3 bases at V and 0 bases at J, with 12 bases in the middle. In nucleotides, the CDR3 is TGTGCCAGCAGTGAGAACAGCCAAAACTCTGGGGCCAACGTCCTGACTTTC. It specifies CASSENSQNSGANVLTF.

V gene TRBV4-2 combines with J gene TRBJ1-5; 7 bases match TRBD1. The CDR3 is 15 amino acids. CDR1 and CDR2 (germline): LGHNA, YNFKEQ. V dropped 4 bases and J dropped 4; count of bases not matched to a gene: 7. CDR3 sequence reads: CASSLRTGGNQPQHF. CDR3 nucleotide sequence: TGTGCCAGCAGCCTCCGGACAGGCGGGAATCAGCCCCAGCATTTT.

The chain couples TRBV5-4 to TRBJ2-3; D gene unclear. V lost 4 bases and J 2 bases, leaving 8 bases between the germline ends. Germline V gene sequence: CDR1 SGHNT, CDR2 YYREEE (reference sequence). This CDR3 contains 13 residues. The CDR3 loop is CASSRDTTDTQYF. CDR3 DNA: TGTGCCAGCAGCCGAGACACCACAGATACGCAGTATTTT. Filled out from reference TRBV5-4 and TRBJ2-3, the complete variable domain reads ETGVTQSPTHLIKTRGQQVTLRCSSQSGHNTVSWYQQALGQGPQFIFQYYREEENGRGNFPPRFSGLQFPNYSSELNVNALELDDSALYLCASSRDTTDTQYFGPGTRLTVL.

The V gene is TRBV2, the J gene TRBJ1-4, with 9 bases lining up with TRBD1. Germline V gene lookup returns CDR1 SNHLY and CDR2 FYNNEI. This CDR3 spans 15 amino acids. The V and J ends lost 5 bases and 7 bases, in that order; junction bases with no gene match: 8. The CDR3 DNA is TGTGCCAGCAGTCTACCGGGACAGGGTGGTGAAAAACTGTTTTTT. Its translation is CASSLPGQGGEKLFF.

This clone was counted once. This chain joins TRBV3-1 (or the pseudogene TRBV3-2) and TRBJ2-3; TRBD1 matches at 12 bases. This CDR3 is built from 21 residues. J gave up 2 bases and V 5 bases, and 20 bases lay outside the gene matches. CDR1 and CDR2 from the germline V gene are LGHDT and YNNKEL (reference sequence). The chain's CDR3 is CASSYYSGGTGGWGHTDTQYF. CDR3 DNA: TGTGCCAGCAGCTATTACAGTGGTGGGACAGGGGGCTGGGGACACACAGATACGCAGTATTTT.

The J gene is TRBJ1-5, the V gene TRBV7-5; the DNA was not compared with TRBD1, the D call given in the table. TRBV7-5 is assigned pseudogene status. The CDR3 is 13 residues long. The CDR3 DNA reads TGTGCCAGAAGCCCGACAGAAAATCAGCCCCAGCATTTT. Protein: CARSPTENQPQHF.

The V call is TRBV11-2, the J call TRBJ2-5; 9 bases match TRBD1. CDR1 is SGHAT, CDR2 FQNNGV, per germline. Losses at the gene ends were 6 bases for V and 1 base for J; bases not matched to a gene: 9. The CDR3 sequence is 16 residues long. CDR3 in DNA: TGTGCCAGCAGGGGGATAGGACAGGGGTCCCAAGAGACCCAGTACTTC. It translates to CASRGIGQGSQETQYF.

V usage is TRBV28 and J usage is TRBJ1-6; 7 bases agree with TRBD1. The length of the CDR3 is 13 residues. Germline assignment: CDR1 MDHEN and CDR2 SYDVKM. The V and J ends lost 7 bases and 9 bases, in that order; junction bases with no gene match: 6. CDR3 loop: CASKTGDGSPLHF. CDR3 bases: TGTGCCAGCAAAACAGGGGACGGTTCACCCCTCCACTTT.

The rearrangement uses TRBV28 and TRBJ2-5; TRBD1 aligns across 10 bases. The junction had 15 bases not matched to a gene; V was cut back by 3 bases and J by 2 bases. Germline lookup yields CDR1 MDHEN and CDR2 SYDVKM. This CDR3 is built from 19 residues. As DNA, the CDR3 is TGTGCCAGCAGTTTTCCGACAGGGGGCGATCATCATAAACAAGAGACCCAGTACTTC. Its protein product is CASSFPTGGDHHKQETQYF.

This chain connects TRBV3-1 (or the pseudogene TRBV3-2) to TRBJ1-2, with D possibly TRBD1 on 5 matching bases. V shed 4 bases and J shed 6 bases, with 12 bases lying between them. CDR3 length equals 13 residues. Per germline, CDR1 LGHDT and CDR2 YNNKEL (reference sequence). CDR3 bases: TGTGCCAGCAGCCTTGGGGCGCAGAATGGCTACACCTTC. It translates to CASSLGAQNGYTF.

The V gene is TRBV12-3 or TRBV12-4, the J gene TRBJ2-5; 8 positions agree with TRBD2. J lost 4 bases, V lost 6 bases, and 4 bases had no gene match. The CDR3 has 13 residues. The CDR3 loop reads CASSGLAGETQYF. The CDR3 nucleotides read TGTGCCAGCAGCGGGCTAGCGGGAGAGACCCAGTACTTC.